The 13 T cell receptor beta chains below all came from one sample that was sequenced in a study of tissue T cells after allogeneic stem cell transplantation. The time point here: mouse harvest day 14 after allogeneic transplant. The graft held 10^6 splenic CD5+ T cells and 10^7 T-cell-depleted bone marrow cells. Method: immunoSEQ multiplex PCR; TCRdb's copy keeps in-frame clones and lacks some. The data show 8,000 to 10,000 clones, roughly 38% seen once. The material sequenced was skin. All receptors derive from a female BALB/c mouse given C57BL/6 T cells with graft-versus-host disease after an allogeneic hematopoietic cell transplant.

This clone has more than one count but fewer than ten. Mouse gene names apply. The CDR3 end is not reached by the read, which stops 1 residue before it; the germline J gene fills it in. This sample also contains other DNA sequences that code for the same CDR3. This rearrangement joins TRBV26 to TRBJ1-1, with D perhaps matching TRBD1 (6 bases). The length of the CDR3 is 13 residues. Between the trimmed V and J ends, which lost 3 bases and 1 base, there was a span of 6 bases. Germline CDR1 reads KGHPV; CDR2 reads FQNQEV (reference sequence). CDR3 residues: CASSLRGNTEVFF. The DNA read from the CDR3 is TGTGCCAGCAGTCTCAGGGGAAACACAGAAGTCTTC.

Concerning this clone itself: Gene names are the mouse ones. The read terminates 1 residue ahead of where the CDR3 ends, so the germline J gene completes it. This specimen includes other DNA sequences encoding the same CDR3. The gene calls are TRBV26 and TRBJ1-3, with D uncertain. Germline CDR1 KGHPV, CDR2 FQNQEV (reference sequence). Trimming took off 0 bases at V and 0 bases at J, with 3 bases between the two ends. The CDR3 runs to 14 residues. The CDR3 DNA, read in part, is TGTGCCAGCAGTCTGTCCAGTTCTGGAAATACGCTCTAT. It yields the protein CASSLSSSGNTLY. In full, the CDR3 reads CASSLSSSGNTLYF.

This clone came up a few times. Germline and genes: mouse. The read falls 1 residue short of the CDR3 end, and the missing part is taken from the germline J gene. J is TRBJ2-7 and V is TRBV13-3; 9 nucleotides align to TRBD2. CDR3 length: 14 amino acids. Germline CDR1 and CDR2: NNHDY and SYVADS. The trim removed 2 bases at V and 4 bases at J, leaving 4 bases unmatched. CDR3 bases read: TGTGCCAGCAGTGAATGGACTGGGGCTTATGAACAGTAC. Its protein is CASSEWTGAYEQY. The full CDR3 reads CASSEWTGAYEQYF.

About this clone: Genes and germline are mouse. The sequenced CDR3 bases are TGTGCCAGCTCTCTCCGGGACAGTCATGAACAGTAC. Translation gives CASSLRDSHEQY. The entire CDR3 reads CASSLRDSHEQYF. This chain connects TRBV12-1 to TRBJ2-7, with 7 bases fitting TRBD1. The read ends 1 residue early relative to the CDR3; the germline J gene fills the gap. CDR3 length equals 13 residues. CDR1 and CDR2 (germline): SGHSN, HYEKVE. Trimming took 0 bases from V and 5 from J; bases not matched to a gene: 3. Complete variable domain (other parts from reference TRBV12-1 and TRBJ2-7): DSGVVQSPRHIIKEKGGRSVLTCIPISGHSNVVWYQQTLGKELKFLIQHYEKVERDKGFLPSRFSVQQFDDYHSEMNMSALELEDSAMYFCASSLRDSHEQYFGPGTRLTVL.

For this clone: The genes and germline here are from mouse. Read coverage stops 1 residue before the CDR3 terminus; the germline J gene supplies the remainder. The chain uses TRBV26 and TRBJ2-5; D unresolved. There are 12 residues in the CDR3. Trimming removed 4 bases from V and 4 bases from J, with 6 bases in between. CDR1 and CDR2 (germline): KGHPV, FQNQEV (reference sequence). CDR3 DNA (partial): TGTGCCAGCAGTCGGAGTGAAGACACCCAGTAC. Translation gives CASSRSEDTQY. The full CDR3 reads CASSRSEDTQYF.

With respect to this clone: These gene names are mouse names. Read coverage stops 1 residue before the CDR3 terminus; the germline J gene supplies the remainder. The chain carries TRBV13-3 and TRBJ1-2; a possible D gene is TRBD1 (5 bases). Per germline, CDR1 NNHDY and CDR2 SYVADS. This CDR3 spans 15 amino acids. V was pared by 1 base and J by 0 bases, with 10 bases between. The CDR3: CASSDPRAANSDYTF. The covered CDR3 bases are TGTGCCAGCAGTGATCCCAGGGCCGCAAACTCCGACTACACC.

This clone was observed a few times. Gene names are the mouse ones. The read halts 1 residue ahead of the CDR3 end, with the missing end drawn from the germline J gene. The genes are TRBV2 and TRBJ2-1; 9 nucleotides agree with TRBD1. This CDR3 has 16 amino acids. CDR1 and CDR2 (germline): LGHNA, YSYQKL. J was trimmed by 6 bases and V by 0 bases; bases with no gene match: 6. CDR3 DNA, as far as it was read: TGTGCCAGCAGCCAAGATCAATACAGGGGGCTTGCTGAGCAGTTC. This translates into CASSQDQYRGLAEQF. The entire CDR3 protein reads CASSQDQYRGLAEQFF.

Details on this clone: Gene names are mouse gene names. The read comes to an end 1 residue before the CDR3 does, leaving the germline J gene to fill in the end. The chain links TRBV26 to TRBJ2-7, with 7 positions matching TRBD2. The germline CDR1 and CDR2 sequences are KGHPV and FQNQEV (reference sequence). CDR3 size: 16 residues. J lost 0 bases, V lost 1 base, and 6 bases had no gene match. CDR3: CASSLWSGGSSYEQYF. The part of the CDR3 DNA that was read is TGTGCCAGCAGTCTGTGGTCGGGGGGGAGCTCCTATGAACAGTAC.

A few counts support this clone. The genes and germline here are from mouse. Sequencing ends 1 residue short of the CDR3 end; the germline J gene provides the rest. The V gene is TRBV26, the J gene TRBJ1-4, with D perhaps TRBD1 (6 bases). There are 15 residues in the CDR3. The ends were cut back, 2 bases at V and 0 bases at J, with 7 bases in the middle. Germline values: CDR1 KGHPV, CDR2 FQNQEV (reference sequence). The sequenced CDR3 bases are TGTGCCAGCAGTCTGAGGGACATTTCCAACGAAAGATTATTT. This encodes CASSLRDISNERLF. The entire CDR3 protein reads CASSLRDISNERLFF.

The sample holds a few counts of this clone. The genes are named according to mouse. The CDR3 is cut off 1 residue early in the read; its end comes from the germline J gene. The chain has TRBV26 and TRBJ2-7; 10 bases map to TRBD1. Unmatched junction bases numbered 2, after V lost 4 bases and J lost 5 bases. Germline CDR1 is KGHPV and CDR2 is FQNQEV (reference sequence). The CDR3 is 13 amino acids. The DNA read from the CDR3 is TGTGCCAGCAGTCGACAGGGGGCGGATGAACAGTAC. The encoded protein is CASSRQGADEQY. The CDR3 as a whole reads CASSRQGADEQYF.

Notes on this clone: Genes and germline come from the mouse. Coverage ceases 1 residue before the CDR3 finishes, and the germline J gene fills in the end. V is TRBV26 and J is TRBJ1-5; no firm D call. The ends were cut back, 2 bases at V and 0 bases at J, with 5 bases in the middle. CDR1 KGHPV and CDR2 FQNQEV come from the germline V gene (reference sequence). This CDR3 has 14 amino acids. The CDR3 is CASSLTYNNQAPLF. The DNA read from the CDR3 is TGTGCCAGCAGTCTGACATATAACAACCAGGCTCCGCTT.

Concerning this clone itself: Gene names refer to mouse genes. The read finishes 1 residue shy of the CDR3 end, and the germline J gene is used to complete it. The V and J genes are TRBV23 and TRBJ2-2; the table assigns TRBD2, which was not confirmed against the DNA. The V gene's germline CDR1 is KGHTA and CDR2 FQNQQP. The CDR3 consists of 15 residues. The sequenced part of the CDR3 DNA is TGCTCCAGCAGTCAATCCTCTGGGGGGACCGGGCAGCTCTAC. It encodes CSSSQSSGGTGQLY. The whole CDR3 sequence reads CSSSQSSGGTGQLYF.

Of note for this clone: Gene labels here are mouse ones. The covered CDR3 bases are TGTGCCAGCAGCTGGGGACAGCACTATGCTGAGCAGTTC. Encoded protein: CASSWGQHYAEQF. The entire CDR3 is CASSWGQHYAEQFF. The V and J genes are TRBV4 and TRBJ2-1; 7 nucleotides match TRBD1. The CDR3 end lies 1 residue beyond the end of the read and is filled in from the germline J gene. The V segment lost 4 bases and the J segment 2 bases; nucleotides outside the gene matches: 2. Per germline, CDR1 LGHDT and CDR2 YNNKQL (reference sequence). The CDR3 totals 14 residues.